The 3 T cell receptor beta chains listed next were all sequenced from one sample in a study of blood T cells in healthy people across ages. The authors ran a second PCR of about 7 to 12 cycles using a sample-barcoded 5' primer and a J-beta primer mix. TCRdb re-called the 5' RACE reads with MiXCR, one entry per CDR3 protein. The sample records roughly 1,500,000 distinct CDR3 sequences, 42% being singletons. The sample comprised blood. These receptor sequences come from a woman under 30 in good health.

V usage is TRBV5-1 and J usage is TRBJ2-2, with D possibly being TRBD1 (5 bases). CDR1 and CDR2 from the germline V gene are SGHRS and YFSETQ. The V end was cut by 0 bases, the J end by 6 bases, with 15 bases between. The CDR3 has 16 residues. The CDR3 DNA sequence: TGCGCCAGCAGCTTGGAGGGGCGCCAAGGATCCGGGGAGCTGTTTTTT. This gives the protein CASSLEGRQGSGELFF.

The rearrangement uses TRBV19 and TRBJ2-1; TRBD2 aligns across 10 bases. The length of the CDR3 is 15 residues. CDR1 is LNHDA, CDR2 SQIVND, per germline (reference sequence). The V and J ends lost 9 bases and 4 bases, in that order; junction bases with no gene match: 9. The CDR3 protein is CASQTGTSVYNEQFF. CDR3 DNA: TGTGCCAGCCAAACCGGGACTAGCGTTTACAATGAGCAGTTCTTC.

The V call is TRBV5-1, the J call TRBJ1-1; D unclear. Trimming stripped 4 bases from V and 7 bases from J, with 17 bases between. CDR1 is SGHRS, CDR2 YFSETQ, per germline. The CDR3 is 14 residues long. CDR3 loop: CASSPTDGLYEAFF. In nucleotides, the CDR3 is TGCGCCAGCAGCCCCACCGACGGCCTGTATGAAGCTTTCTTT.